This passage covers 18 T cell receptor beta chains from one sample sequenced in a study of T cell repertoires in cytomegalovirus infection. TCRdb ran MiXCR on the reads and lists one entry per CDR3 protein. The table shows 500,000 or so distinct CDR3 sequences, with approximately 16% occurring only once. The source material was CD8+ T cells from PBMCs. Receptors were obtained from a human donor in good health (CMV status not recorded). Some clones in this sample may be carry-over from other donors' samples.

With regard to this clonotype: Sequence at one end of the junction differs from germline and may be a read error. The chain employs TRBV11-3 and TRBJ1-5; D unresolved. The CDR3 extends over 13 amino acids. Germline CDR1 reads SGHNT; CDR2 reads YENEEA. CDR3 sequence: CVSTLRVEQPQHF. The CDR3 nucleotides read TGTGTCAGCACCTTGAGGGTCGAACAGCCCCAGCATTTT.

This clonotype has more than one count but fewer than ten. The rearrangement uses TRBV27 and TRBJ2-1; 11 nucleotides line up with TRBD2. The CDR3 extends over 17 amino acids. V was pared by 7 bases and J by 7 bases, with 15 bases of the junction left unmatched. The germline gives CDR1 MNHEY, CDR2 SMNVEV (reference sequence). CDR3 sequence: CASNPSGLAAGWNEQFF. The CDR3 DNA follows: TGTGCCAGCAATCCCTCGGGACTAGCGGCCGGGTGGAATGAGCAGTTCTTC.

This rearrangement joins TRBV4-2 to TRBJ2-1; unclear D gene. The CDR3 loop spans 14 amino acids. Germline V gene data show CDR1 as LGHNA and CDR2 as YNFKEQ. Trimming took off 0 bases at V and 6 bases at J, with 9 bases between the two ends. The CDR3 DNA sequence: TGTGCCAGCAGCCAAGAGCAGGTACCCAATGAGCAGTTCTTC. Translated, it gives CASSQEQVPNEQFF.

The rearrangement uses TRBV6-5 and TRBJ1-4, with D maybe TRBD1 (5 bases). The length of the CDR3 is 14 residues. Per germline, CDR1 MNHEY and CDR2 SVGAGI. V gave up 7 bases and J gave up 8 bases, with 17 bases separating them. The DNA for the CDR3 is TGTGCCAGCACTCGGGACTCTACTTGGGAAAAACTGTTTTTT. Protein product: CASTRDSTWEKLFF.

This chain joins TRBV9 and TRBJ2-7; 7 bases are a match to TRBD1. In germline, CDR1 is SGDLS, CDR2 YYNGEE. V lost 3 bases, J lost 2 bases, and 5 bases stayed unmatched. The length of the CDR3 is 14 residues. The DNA for the CDR3 is TGTGCCAGCAGCGCCCGGACAGGAGCCTACGAGCAGTACTTC. As protein: CASSARTGAYEQYF.

This clonotype showed up just a few times. The chain carries TRBV20-1 and TRBJ2-7, with TRBD2 as a possible D gene (5 bases). CDR3 length: 13 residues. V lost 0 bases to trimming and J lost 2 bases, with 8 bases between them. The V gene's germline CDR1 is DFQATT and CDR2 SNEGSKA (reference sequence). The CDR3 nucleotides are TGCAGTGCTAGAGACGGGGAAACCTACGAGCAGTACTTC. Translation gives CSARDGETYEQYF.

This clonotype was seen many times. The chain uses TRBV14 and TRBJ2-3; TRBD1 agrees at 8 bases. The germline CDR1 and CDR2 sequences are SGHDN and FVKESK. The CDR3 is 16 amino acids. V dropped 0 bases and J dropped 4; count of bases not matched to a gene: 6. The CDR3 reads CASSQDRTGSADTQYF. The CDR3 DNA sequence: TGTGCCAGCAGCCAAGATAGGACAGGGAGCGCAGATACGCAGTATTTT.

This clonotype was seen repeatedly, ten times or more. The V gene is TRBV7-9, the J gene TRBJ2-1; 7 nucleotides line up with TRBD2. After removal of 2 bases from V and 4 bases from J, the junction contained 8 bases not matched to a gene. Germline loops: CDR1 SEHNR, CDR2 FQNEAQ (reference sequence). This CDR3 has 16 residues. The CDR3 loop is CASSLYTGGEYNEQFF. The CDR3 DNA is TGTGCCAGCAGCTTATATACGGGAGGAGAATACAATGAGCAGTTCTTC.

This clonotype was observed many times. The genes are TRBV12-3 or TRBV12-4 and TRBJ2-7; TRBD2 agrees at 8 bases. V shed 2 bases, J shed 2 bases, and the junction held 5 bases outside the gene matches. The CDR3 extends over 15 amino acids. The CDR3 loop is CASSLTTSGAYEQYF. CDR3 coding DNA: TGTGCCAGCAGTTTAACCACTAGCGGCGCCTACGAGCAGTACTTC.

This clonotype was counted many times. This rearrangement joins TRBV7-9 to TRBJ2-5; 10 bases are a match to TRBD1. Losses at the gene ends were 6 bases for V and 4 bases for J; bases not matched to a gene: 2. CDR1 is SEHNR, CDR2 FQNEAQ, per germline (reference sequence). The CDR3 is made up of 13 amino acids. CDR3 DNA: TGTGCCAGCAGAGGACAGGGGGGAGAGACCCAGTACTTC. It specifies CASRGQGGETQYF.

This clonotype came up many times. The chain has TRBV4-2 and TRBJ1-2; D unclear. Trimming removed 4 bases at V and 4 bases at J, with 16 bases between. The CDR3 is 15 residues long. CDR1 is LGHNA and CDR2 is YNFKEQ in the germline V gene. CDR3 in DNA: TGTGCCAGCAGCCCCCGTCGAAATCCCGCCTATGGCTACACCTTC. Protein: CASSPRRNPAYGYTF.

This clonotype was recorded at least ten times. The V gene is TRBV4-2, the J gene TRBJ2-1; unclear D gene. CDR1 and CDR2 from the germline V gene are LGHNA and YNFKEQ. The CDR3 has 15 amino acids. Trimming left V 5 bases short and J 6 bases short, with 17 bases between. CDR3 sequence: CASSETPTSANEQFF. The DNA for the CDR3 is TGTGCCAGCAGCGAAACCCCTACCAGCGCCAATGAGCAGTTCTTC.

The chain links TRBV9 to TRBJ1-2; tentative D call: TRBD1 (6 bases). V was clipped by 0 bases and J by 6 bases, with 15 bases between them. Germline V gives CDR1 SGDLS, CDR2 YYNGEE. The CDR3 has 15 amino acids. The DNA for the CDR3 is TGTGCCAGCAGCGTAGCTGAGGGAAAGGGGGATGGCTACACCTTC. It yields the protein CASSVAEGKGDGYTF.

This clonotype was counted at least ten times. CDR3 DNA: TGTGCCAGCAGCTCAGCTATACTAGCGGGAGGAACCGGGGAGCTGTTTTTT. This codes for CASSSAILAGGTGELFF. The rearrangement links TRBV7-9 to TRBJ2-2, with 12 bases that match TRBD2. CDR3 length: 17 amino acids. Germline loops: CDR1 SEHNR, CDR2 FQNEAQ (reference sequence). Unmatched junction bases numbered 8, after V lost 4 bases and J lost 5 bases.

In its sample, this clonotype was seen many times. The rearrangement joins TRBV13 to TRBJ2-5; 7 bases agree with TRBD1. The CDR3 sequence is 15 residues long. CDR1 and CDR2 from the germline V gene are PRHDT and FYEKMQ (reference sequence). Trimming removed 4 bases from V and 5 bases from J; junction bases left unmatched: 10. The CDR3 nucleotides are TGTGCCAGCAGCTCCAATACAGGGGAAGTCGAGACCCAGTACTTC. It yields the protein CASSSNTGEVETQYF.

This rearrangement joins TRBV2 to TRBJ2-5; D gene uncertain. The CDR3 contains 12 residues. Trimming cost V 6 bases and J 5 bases, with 10 bases left between them. CDR1 and CDR2 (germline): SNHLY, FYNNEI. CDR3 bases: TGTGCCAGCAGGGGCAGGCGGGAGACCCAGTACTTC. This gives the protein CASRGRRETQYF.

CDR3 sequence: CASSQVRYQPQHF. In nucleotides, the CDR3 is TGCGCCAGCAGCCAGGTACGATATCAGCCCCAGCATTTT. The rearrangement uses TRBV4-3 and TRBJ1-5; D is uncertain. CDR1 LGHNA and CDR2 YSLEER come from the germline V gene. The CDR3 covers 13 residues. Trimming left V 3 bases short and J 5 bases short, with 8 bases between.

The genes are TRBV27 and TRBJ2-7; D may be TRBD1 or TRBD2 (6 bases each). In germline, CDR1 is MNHEY, CDR2 SMNVEV (reference sequence). This CDR3 is 14 amino acids long. V lost 5 bases, J lost 6 bases, and 17 bases lay in between. CDR3 bases: TGTGCCAGCAGTCTAAGGGGGGTAGGGCGCGAGCAGTACTTC. It is translated as CASSLRGVGREQYF.